Shown below are 14 T cell receptor beta chains from a single sample sequenced in a study of blood T cell repertoires in COVID-19. Produced via immunoSEQ multiplex PCR; TCRdb's table is partial and in-frame only. The sample carries about 89,000 clones, around three quarters recorded once. The sequenced material came from peripheral blood. These receptors all come from a human donor in a cohort sampled during active COVID-19.

In this sample, this clone turned up a few times. V usage is TRBV29-1 and J usage is TRBJ2-7, with TRBD1 matching over 11 bases. Germline CDR1 and CDR2: SQVTM and ANQGSEA. With 6 bases clipped from V and 8 bases from J, the junction kept 9 bases outside the gene matches. This CDR3 has 13 amino acids. Here the CDR3 reads CSVDGQGAQKQYF. DNA for the CDR3: TGCAGCGTCGACGGACAGGGGGCGCAAAAGCAGTACTTC.

J is TRBJ2-7 and V is TRBV7-2; D call uncertain. From germline, CDR1 is SGHTA and CDR2 FQGNSA. With 2 bases removed from V and 2 bases from J, the gap between germline ends came to 7 bases. CDR3 length: 13 residues. CDR3 DNA sequence: TGTGCCAGCAGCTTAATGGCAGCCTACGAGCAGTACTTC. It is translated as CASSLMAAYEQYF.

This clone was recorded once. The chain has TRBV14 and TRBJ1-6, with TRBD1 matching over 10 bases. The ends lost 4 bases at V and 9 bases at J; junction bases unmatched: 3. The CDR3 extends over 14 amino acids. Germline CDR1 SGHDN, CDR2 FVKESK. In nucleotides, the CDR3 is TGTGCCAGCAGCCTAGGGACAGGGGTTTCACCCCTCCACTTT. Translating it yields CASSLGTGVSPLHF.

This chain connects TRBV15 to TRBJ2-1; 14 nucleotides match TRBD2. Germline trimming cut 3 bases from V and 9 bases from J; bases unmatched to any gene: 4. CDR1 LNHNV and CDR2 YYDKDF come from the germline V gene (reference sequence). CDR3 length: 15 residues. In nucleotides, the CDR3 is TGTGCCACCAGCAGGCCGGGACTAGCGGGAGTTGAGCAGTTCTTC. Translating it yields CATSRPGLAGVEQFF.

The chain links TRBV28 to TRBJ1-1, with D uncertain. Germline assignment: CDR1 MDHEN and CDR2 SYDVKM. With 0 bases removed from V and 1 base from J, the gap between germline ends came to 6 bases. This CDR3 region has 14 residues. Here the CDR3 reads CASSLWARNTEAFF. In DNA, the CDR3 is TGTGCCAGCAGTTTATGGGCTCGGAACACTGAAGCTTTCTTT.

The chain combines TRBV12-5 with TRBJ1-2; D is uncertain. In germline, CDR1 is LGHNT, CDR2 FRNRAP. This CDR3 is 12 amino acids long. Trimming took 6 bases from V and 2 from J, leaving 7 bases between them. DNA of the CDR3: TGTGCTAGTGGCCAACACAACTATGGCTACACCTTC. This gives the protein CASGQHNYGYTF. The variable domain in full, completed from reference TRBV12-5 and TRBJ1-2, reads DARVTQTPRHKVTEMGQEVTMRCQPILGHNTVFWYRQTMMQGLELLAYFRNRAPLDDSGMPKDRFSAEMPDATLATLKIQPSEPRDSAVYFCASGQHNYGYTFGSGTRLTVV.

CDR3 residues: CASSSDLAEETQYF. The CDR3 DNA reads TGCGCCAGCAGCTCTGACTTAGCTGAAGAGACCCAGTACTTC. The J gene is TRBJ2-5, the V gene TRBV5-1, with D unresolved. Trimming took off 3 bases at V and 3 bases at J, with 12 bases between the two ends. This CDR3 spans 14 amino acids. CDR1 is SGHRS and CDR2 is YFSETQ in the germline V gene.

This rearrangement joins TRBV28 to TRBJ2-5, with 7 positions matching TRBD1. The length of the CDR3 is 14 residues. J was trimmed by 5 bases and V by 5 bases; bases with no gene match: 8. Germline-derived CDR1 and CDR2 are MDHEN and SYDVKM. In DNA, the CDR3 is TGTGCCAGCAGTCCCACAAGGGGGCCCGAGACCCAGTACTTC. Translation: CASSPTRGPETQYF.

This chain links TRBV6-1 with TRBJ2-1; 7 bases map to TRBD1. Germline CDR1 is MNHNS and CDR2 is SASEGT. V shed 0 bases and J 4 bases; nucleotides not matched to a gene: 6. CDR3 length equals 16 residues. The CDR3 nucleotides are TGTGCCAGCAGTGAAGCCCCGACAGGGCGGTACAATGAGCAGTTCTTC. As protein: CASSEAPTGRYNEQFF.

This chain joins TRBV6-5 and TRBJ1-1, with 9 bases lining up with TRBD1. The CDR3 has 13 amino acids. Germline V gene data show CDR1 as MNHEY and CDR2 as SVGAGI. V was clipped by 8 bases and J by 5 bases; unmatched bases: 6. CDR3 in DNA: TGTGCCAGCCAGACAGGGGGAAGTACTGAAGCTTTCTTT. Protein sequence: CASQTGGSTEAFF.

The V and J genes are TRBV27 and TRBJ1-4; maybe TRBD1 (6 bases). The V end was cut by 5 bases, the J end by 3 bases, with 10 bases between. Per the germline V gene, CDR1 is MNHEY and CDR2 is SMNVEV (reference sequence). CDR3 length equals 14 residues. This CDR3 reads CASSPTGANEKLFF. In DNA, the CDR3 is TGTGCCAGCAGTCCGACAGGAGCTAATGAAAAACTGTTTTTT.

This clone was counted between two and nine times. The chain uses TRBV6-5 and TRBJ2-5, with 11 bases identical to TRBD2. Looked up from germline, CDR1 is MNHEY and CDR2 is SVGAGI. The J segment lost 5 bases and the V segment lost 7 bases, leaving 9 bases of the junction unmatched. The CDR3 length is 15 residues. DNA of the CDR3: TGTGCCAGCATGATAGCGGGAGGGCCGAGGGAGACCCAGTACTTC. Translation gives CASMIAGGPRETQYF.

This chain links TRBV25-1 with TRBJ1-2, with a possible D match to TRBD1 (5 bases). Per the germline V gene, CDR1 is MGHDK and CDR2 is SYGVNS. The CDR3 is made up of 14 amino acids. V lost 3 bases, J lost 2 bases, and 10 bases lay in between. CDR3 amino acids: CASSDYAGNYGYTF. DNA of the CDR3: TGTGCCAGCAGTGATTATGCAGGGAACTATGGCTACACCTTC.

V is TRBV7-2 and J is TRBJ2-4; TRBD1 matches 8 bases. This CDR3 is built from 16 residues. CDR1 and CDR2 from the germline V gene are SGHTA and FQGNSA. The junction had 2 bases not matched to a gene; V was cut back by 1 base and J by 0 bases. CDR3 region: CASSLGDRLAKNIQYF. For the CDR3, the DNA is TGTGCCAGCAGCTTAGGGGACAGGTTAGCCAAAAACATTCAGTACTTC.